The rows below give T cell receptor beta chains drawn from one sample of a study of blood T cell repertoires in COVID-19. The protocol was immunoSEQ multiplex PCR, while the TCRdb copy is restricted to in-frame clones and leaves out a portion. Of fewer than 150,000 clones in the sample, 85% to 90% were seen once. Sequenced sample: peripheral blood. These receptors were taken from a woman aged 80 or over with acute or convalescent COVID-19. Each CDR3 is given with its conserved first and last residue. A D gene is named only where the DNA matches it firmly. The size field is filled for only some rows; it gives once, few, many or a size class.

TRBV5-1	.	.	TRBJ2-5	CASSVGTVEETQYF	TGCGCCAGCAGCGTGGGGACTGTTGAAGAGACCCAGTACTTC
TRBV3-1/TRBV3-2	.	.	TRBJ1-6	CASSRQDNSPLHF	TGTGCCAGCAGCCGACAGGATAATTCACCCCTCCACTTT
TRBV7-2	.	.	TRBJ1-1	CASSLARGGVEAFF	TGTGCCAGCAGCTTAGCGCGGGGAGGGGTTGAAGCTTTCTTT
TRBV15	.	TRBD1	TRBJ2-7	CATSRFGQGRPYEQYF	TGTGCCACCAGCAGATTCGGACAGGGGCGACCCTACGAGCAGTACTTC
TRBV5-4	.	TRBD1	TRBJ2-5	CASSIGQGKFSEEYF	TGTGCCAGCAGCATCGGACAGGGCAAGTTCTCGGAGGAGTACTTC
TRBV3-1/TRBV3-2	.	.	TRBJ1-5	CASSQMKATGPQHF	TGTGCCAGCAGCCAAATGAAGGCTACGGGGCCCCAGCATTTT
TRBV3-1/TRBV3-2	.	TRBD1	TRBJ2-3	CASSQDYRGRDTQYF	TGTGCCAGCAGCCAAGACTACAGGGGGAGGGATACGCAGTATTTT
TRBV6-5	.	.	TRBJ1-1	CASNPGGASNTEAFF	TGTGCCAGCAACCCGGGGGGGGCCTCGAACACTGAAGCTTTCTTT
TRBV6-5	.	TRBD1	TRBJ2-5	CASRDRLNQETQYF	TGTGCCAGCAGGGACAGGCTAAACCAAGAGACCCAGTACTTC
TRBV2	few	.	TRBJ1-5	CASSEEQRYSNQPQHF	TGTGCCAGCAGTGAAGAACAGAGATATAGCAATCAGCCCCAGCATTTT
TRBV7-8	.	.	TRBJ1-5	CASSLGRGSNQPQHF	TGTGCCAGCAGCTTGGGGAGGGGTAGCAATCAGCCCCAGCATTTT
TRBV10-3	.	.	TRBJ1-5	CAIRTRVKNQPQHF	TGTGCCATCAGGACCCGGGTTAAAAATCAGCCCCAGCATTTT
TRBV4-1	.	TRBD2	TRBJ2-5	CASSQDAGTSGGGETQYF	TGCGCCAGCAGCCAAGATGCAGGGACTAGCGGGGGAGGGGAGACCCAGTACTTC
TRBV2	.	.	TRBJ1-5	CASSPTGIDQPQHF	TGTGCCAGCAGCCCAACAGGGATCGATCAGCCCCAGCATTTT
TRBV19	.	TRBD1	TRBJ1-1	CASSMRTGRGTEAFF	TGTGCCAGTAGTATGAGGACAGGGAGGGGAACTGAAGCTTTCTTT
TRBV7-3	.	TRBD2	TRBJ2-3	CASSSKGLAGGDTQYF	TGTGCCAGCAGCTCCAAGGGACTAGCGGGGGGAGATACGCAGTATTTT
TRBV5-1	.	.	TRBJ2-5	CASSRQYTETQYF	TGCGCCAGCAGCCGACAGTACACAGAGACCCAGTACTTC
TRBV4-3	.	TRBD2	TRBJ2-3	CASSQEWGLAGGYSTDTQYF	TGCGCCAGCAGCCAAGAGTGGGGACTAGCGGGGGGTTATAGCACAGATACGCAGTATTTT
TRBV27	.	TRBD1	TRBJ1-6	CASSTTQGARPLHF	TGTGCCAGCAGTACCACTCAGGGGGCACGGCCCCTCCACTTT
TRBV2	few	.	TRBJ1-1	CASSQSGGYTEAFF	TGTGCCAGCAGTCAGTCCGGCGGATACACTGAAGCTTTCTTT
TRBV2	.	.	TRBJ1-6	CASGQLSSYNSPLHF	TGTGCTAGCGGACAGTTGAGCTCCTATAATTCACCCCTCCACTTT
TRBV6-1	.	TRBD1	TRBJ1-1	CASSEARDSLTFF	TGTGCCAGCAGTGAAGCGAGGGACAGTTTAACTTTCTTT
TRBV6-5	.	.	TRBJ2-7	CASSYSGESNEQYF	TGTGCCAGCAGTTACTCTGGGGAGAGCAACGAGCAGTACTTC
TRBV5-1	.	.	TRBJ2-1	CASSLTGGFNEQFF	TGCGCCAGCAGCTTGACGGGGGGCTTTAATGAGCAGTTCTTC
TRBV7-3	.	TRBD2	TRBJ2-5	CASSSGTSETQYF	TGTGCCAGCAGCTCCGGGACTAGCGAGACCCAGTACTTC
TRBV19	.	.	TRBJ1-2	CASSISSNYGYTF	TGTGCCAGCAGTATATCATCTAACTATGGCTACACCTTC
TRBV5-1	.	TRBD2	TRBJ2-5	CASSLEGSGETQYF	TGCGCCAGCAGCTTGGAGGGTAGCGGGGAGACCCAGTACTTC
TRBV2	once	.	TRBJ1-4	CASSEALIRGADEKLFF	TGTGCCAGCAGTGAAGCGCTTATTCGGGGGGCGGACGAAAAACTGTTTTTT
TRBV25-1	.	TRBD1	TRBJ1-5	CASSGQGAQPQHF	TGTGCCAGCAGTGGACAGGGGGCTCAGCCCCAGCATTTT
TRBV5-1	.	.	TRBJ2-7	CASSLDGYEQYF	TGCGCCAGCAGCCTGGACGGGTACGAGCAGTACTTC
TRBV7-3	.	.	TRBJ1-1	CASSLTGGTEAFF	TGTGCCAGCAGCTTGACGGGGGGCACTGAAGCTTTCTTT
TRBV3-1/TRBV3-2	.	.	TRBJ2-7	CASRAAGQSYEQYF	TGTGCCAGCCGGGCGGCAGGGCAGTCCTACGAGCAGTACTTC
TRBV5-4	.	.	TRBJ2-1	CASSRLLEQFF	TGTGCCAGCAGCCGACTTCTTGAGCAGTTCTTC
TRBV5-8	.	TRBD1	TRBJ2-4	CASARTGAGNIQYF	TGTGCCAGCGCAAGGACAGGGGCTGGGAACATTCAGTACTTC
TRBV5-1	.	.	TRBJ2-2	CASSLGRSPNTGELFF	TGCGCCAGCAGCTTAGGAAGGAGCCCCAACACCGGGGAGCTGTTTTTT
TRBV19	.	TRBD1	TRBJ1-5	CASRDRPYQPQHF	TGTGCCAGCCGGGACAGACCTTATCAGCCCCAGCATTTT